The sequence of this TCR beta chain was determined in a study of blood T cells in healthy people across ages. Study-wide background: When template switching was applied, about one barcoded beta molecule was captured per two T cells.

A remark on this clonotype: The antigen remains undetermined.

This CDR3 has 16 amino acids. CDR1 MDHEN and CDR2 SYDVKM come from the germline V gene. Trimming took off 6 bases at V and 0 bases at J, with 15 bases between the two ends. Primers used in a second PCR of roughly 6 to 11 cycles were a sample-barcoded 5' primer and a J-beta primer mix. Every molecule of cDNA carried a tag from a template-switch adaptor with 12 random nucleotides. TCRdb used MiXCR to reprocess the 5' RACE reads, holding one entry per CDR3 protein. The table has about 1.8 million distinct CDR3 sequences, about 50% seen once. Study conclusions and caveats: It was held that the diversity estimates obtained from one million T cells were underestimates.

This TCR was recovered from a woman between 40 and 50 years old in good health. Sequenced sample: blood. The chain has TRBV28 and TRBJ2-1; D possibly corresponds to TRBD1 (5 bases). CDR3 nucleotide sequence: TGTGCCAGCAGCCCTATAACAGGCTTCTCCTACAATGAGCAGTTCTTC. It translates to CASSPITGFSYNEQFF.